This TCR beta chain was captured in a study of blood T cell repertoires in COVID-19. Overall study: The study drew acute and convalescent COVID-19 samples from the United States, Italy and Spain. The analysed material was cDNA or gDNA that came from T cells, B-cell-depleted T cells, or PBMCs.

Assay used: immunoSEQ multiplex PCR; TCRdb lists only in-frame clones, some missing. The data contain 55,000 to 75,000 clones, roughly 77% of them seen just once; the ten biggest clones take up 9% to 10%. V dropped 6 bases and J dropped 1 base, with 25 bases sitting between them. CDR3 length: 19 amino acids. Germline V lookup: CDR1 MNHEY, CDR2 SVGEGT. Sequencing was done on a sample of peripheral blood. This receptor was identified in a human donor in a cohort sampled during active COVID-19. This sequence joins TRBV6-2 or TRBV6-3 and TRBJ1-5; possibly TRBD1 for D (6 bases). CDR3 protein: CASRPGGGARFMSNQPQHF. CDR3 in DNA: TGTGCCAGCAGACCTGGGGGGGGCGCGAGGTTTATGAGCAATCAGCCCCAGCATTTT.